The 19 T cell receptor beta chains listed next were all sequenced from one sample in a study of T cell responses to AZD1222 COVID-19 vaccine. Libraries were prepared by immunoSEQ multiplex PCR; TCRdb keeps only in-frame clonotypes and omits some of them. The sample comprises more than 90,000 clones, around 87% of which are singletons, and about 9.4% rests with the top ten. The sample here was peripheral blood, taken 28 days after the second AZD1222 dose. These receptors all stem from an adult who received the AZD1222 COVID-19 vaccine.

This chain connects TRBV11-2 to TRBJ2-7; D possibly matches TRBD1 or TRBD2 (5 bases each). V lost 4 bases and J 6 bases, leaving 19 bases between the germline ends. Germline CDR1 and CDR2: SGHAT and FQNNGV. The CDR3 has 15 residues. CDR3 in amino acids: CASSSRGALPSEQYF. For the CDR3, the DNA is TGTGCCAGCAGCTCCCGAGGGGCGCTTCCGTCCGAGCAGTACTTC.

The chain employs TRBV19 and TRBJ2-1, with D uncertain. Germline V gene lookup returns CDR1 LNHDA and CDR2 SQIVND (reference sequence). V was clipped by 3 bases and J by 8 bases, with 11 bases between them. There are 13 residues in the CDR3. The chain's CDR3 is CASSITRGYEQFF. The DNA of the CDR3 is TGTGCCAGTAGTATCACCCGAGGTTATGAGCAGTTCTTC.

This chain connects TRBV18 to TRBJ1-5; D call uncertain. There are 16 residues in the CDR3. Between the trimmed V and J ends, which lost 6 bases and 5 bases, there was a span of 20 bases. Germline-derived CDR1 and CDR2 are KGHSH and LQKENI. The CDR3 sequence is CASSEDFVNWDQPQHF. CDR3 in DNA: TGTGCCAGCTCGGAGGATTTTGTTAACTGGGATCAGCCCCAGCATTTT.

This clone was counted a single time. The chain links TRBV6-5 to TRBJ2-3; TRBD2 matches at 7 bases. The V gene's germline CDR1 is MNHEY and CDR2 SVGAGI. The V segment lost 5 bases and the J segment 4 bases; nucleotides outside the gene matches: 6. This CDR3 spans 14 amino acids. DNA for the CDR3: TGTGCCAGCAGTCGCGGGAGTAGGTCAGATACGCAGTATTTT. Translation gives CASSRGSRSDTQYF.

This chain links TRBV11-1 with TRBJ1-1, with D perhaps matching TRBD1 (5 bases). CDR3 length equals 15 residues. V was clipped by 5 bases and J by 2 bases, with 15 bases between them. The germline V gene encodes CDR1 SGHAT and CDR2 FQDESV (reference sequence). CDR3 loop: CASSPRQRLNTEAFF. CDR3 bases: TGTGCCAGCAGCCCGCGACAGAGACTTAACACTGAAGCTTTCTTT.

On this clone: The sample has other DNA sequences that encode this CDR3 too. The chain recombines TRBV9 with TRBJ2-1, with D tentatively TRBD2 (6 bases). Trimming left V 0 bases short and J 0 bases short, with 7 bases between. Germline V gene sequence: CDR1 SGDLS, CDR2 YYNGEE. CDR3 length equals 15 residues. The chain's CDR3 is CASSVAGDSYNEQFF. The CDR3 nucleotides read TGTGCCAGCAGCGTAGCGGGGGACTCCTACAATGAGCAGTTCTTC.

The chain recombines TRBV6-2 or TRBV6-3 with TRBJ2-7, with 9 bases aligning to TRBD2. There are 16 residues in the CDR3. From germline, CDR1 is MNHEY and CDR2 SVGEGT. V lost 4 bases, J lost 2 bases, and 9 bases stayed unmatched. The CDR3 reads CASSSAVGGRAYEQYF. The CDR3 DNA is TGTGCCAGCAGTTCGGCGGTTGGCGGGAGGGCCTACGAGCAGTACTTC.

This chain links TRBV5-5 with TRBJ1-5; D perhaps matches TRBD1 (6 bases). Trimming removed 4 bases from V and 2 bases from J, with 19 bases in between. The CDR3 spans 17 residues. From germline, CDR1 is SGHKS and CDR2 YYEKEE (reference sequence). The CDR3 DNA sequence: TGTGCCAGCAGCGCATTGGGAGGGGGTGTGGGCAATCAGCCCCAGCATTTT. Protein product: CASSALGGGVGNQPQHF.

The V and J genes are TRBV19 and TRBJ2-3, with 11 bases that match TRBD2. J gave up 6 bases and V 6 bases, and 5 bases lay outside the gene matches. Germline assignment: CDR1 LNHDA and CDR2 SQIVND (reference sequence). There are 14 residues in the CDR3. The DNA of the CDR3 is TGTGCCAGTAGACTAGCGGGAGCGAGGGATACGCAGTATTTT. It encodes CASRLAGARDTQYF.

The chain couples TRBV10-3 to TRBJ2-1; D is unresolved. The V and J ends lost 5 bases and 7 bases respectively, with 9 bases between them. This CDR3 contains 12 residues. Germline CDR1 ENHRY, CDR2 SYGVKD. The CDR3 region has the DNA TGTGCCATCAGTACCCTCGGGAATGAGCAGTTCTTC. Protein: CAISTLGNEQFF.

The rearrangement joins TRBV28 to TRBJ1-5; tentatively, D is TRBD1 (6 bases). Trimming pared 5 bases from V and 0 bases from J, leaving 17 bases between. The CDR3 loop spans 17 amino acids. CDR1 and CDR2 (germline): MDHEN, SYDVKM. CDR3 bases: TGTGCCAGCAGTGAGGACAGACCACCTTATAGCAATCAGCCCCAGCATTTT. It encodes CASSEDRPPYSNQPQHF.

A few counts support this clone. The CDR3 protein is CASRALGTGGIYGYTF. In nucleotides, the CDR3 is TGTGCCAGCAGGGCCCTAGGGACAGGGGGAATCTATGGCTACACCTTC. The J gene is TRBJ1-2, the V gene TRBV27, with 11 bases identical to TRBD1. The germline V gene encodes CDR1 MNHEY and CDR2 SMNVEV (reference sequence). The J segment lost 4 bases and the V segment lost 6 bases, leaving 10 bases of the junction unmatched. The CDR3 has 16 residues.

To note about this clone: The junction departs from the called germline gene at one end, perhaps through a read error. The chain couples TRBV7-7 to TRBJ2-5; 8 nucleotides line up with TRBD1. The CDR3 has 14 residues. Germline V CDR1 and CDR2: SSHAT, FNYEAQ (reference sequence). The CDR3 protein is CASSALRQGETQYF. Here the CDR3 DNA reads TGTGCTAGCAGCGCTCTAAGACAGGGGGAGACCCAGTACTTC.

To note about this clone: The junction shows a germline mismatch at one end, possibly a read error. V and J are TRBV5-4 and TRBJ2-3, with D unclear. This CDR3 is 11 amino acids long. Per germline, CDR1 SGHNT and CDR2 YYREEE (reference sequence). This CDR3 reads CASRSKDTQYF. Written as DNA, the CDR3 is TGTGCCAGCAGGAGCAAAGATACGCAGTATTTT.

The chain recombines TRBV2 with TRBJ1-1; tentative D call: TRBD1 (6 bases). This CDR3 has 13 amino acids. In germline, CDR1 is SNHLY, CDR2 FYNNEI. V lost 0 bases to trimming and J lost 8 bases, with 10 bases between them. CDR3 region: CASSEAAGEEAFF. For the CDR3, the DNA is TGTGCCAGCAGTGAAGCGGCAGGGGAGGAAGCTTTCTTT. The full variable domain, its missing parts supplied by reference TRBV2 and TRBJ1-1, is EPEVTQTPSHQVTQMGQEVILRCVPISNHLYFYWYRQILGQKVEFLVSFYNNEISEKSEIFDDQFSVERPDGSNFTLKIRSTKLEDSAMYFCASSEAAGEEAFFGQGTRLTVV.

The chain has TRBV30 and TRBJ1-1, with 9 bases fitting TRBD1. V shed 2 bases, J shed 4 bases, and the junction held 2 bases outside the gene matches. CDR1 and CDR2 from the germline V gene are GTSNPN and SVGIG (reference sequence). The CDR3 loop spans 13 amino acids. CDR3 DNA: TGTGCCTGGAGTACAGGGGGCATCACTGAAGCTTTCTTT. Translating it yields CAWSTGGITEAFF.

This sequence joins TRBV27 and TRBJ2-7; D remains unclear. From germline, CDR1 is MNHEY and CDR2 SMNVEV (reference sequence). CDR3 length: 13 residues. Between the trimmed V and J ends, which lost 3 bases and 3 bases, there was a span of 9 bases. The chain's CDR3 is CASSFTPHYEQYF. In DNA, the CDR3 is TGTGCCAGCAGTTTTACCCCTCACTACGAGCAGTACTTC.

This clone has just one count. V and J are TRBV2 and TRBJ2-7; D may be TRBD2 (6 bases). Trimming stripped 7 bases from V and 3 bases from J, with 19 bases between. The CDR3 has 15 residues. The V gene's germline CDR1 is SNHLY and CDR2 FYNNEI. CDR3 DNA: TGTGCCAGCAACGGAGCGGGCAGGGTGGGCTACGAGCAGTACTTC. This sequence encodes CASNGAGRVGYEQYF.

This chain joins TRBV16 and TRBJ1-4, with TRBD1 as a possible D gene (5 bases). The CDR3 runs to 14 residues. Germline V gives CDR1 KGHSY, CDR2 FQNENV. Trimming took off 2 bases at V and 7 bases at J, with 11 bases between the two ends. In DNA form, the CDR3 reads TGTGCCAGCAGCCAAGGGCAGGGAGGTGAAAAACTGTTTTTT. It translates to CASSQGQGGEKLFF.